This TCR beta chain originates from a study of CD8 T cells in ankylosing spondylitis. Quantitative 5'-RACE was performed with molecular barcodes, and it yielded the TCR beta libraries. A single record per CDR3 protein comes from TCRdb applying MiXCR to the 5' RACE reads. The data show under 170,000 distinct CDR3 sequences, with approximately 48% seen just once and about 16% held by the top ten. This CDR3 has 19 residues. V was pared by 0 bases and J by 1 base, with 11 bases of the junction left unmatched. Germline V gene sequence: CDR1 SGHDT, CDR2 YYEEEE. Whole-study findings and limits: Reports of some motif variants in reactive arthritis synovial fluid and blood predate this one. Ankylosing spondylitis blood appeared to carry a characteristic TCR beta motif of several highly homologous variants.

A note on this clonotype: Its antigen is still unknown.

This chain joins TRBV5-6 and TRBJ2-5; TRBD2 aligns across 11 bases. This sequence originates from a male donor with ankylosing spondylitis. Sequencing was carried out using synovial fluid, either unsorted or a sorted T cell fraction (not recorded which). The CDR3 region is CASSLGDPGLADLQETQYF. In DNA form, the CDR3 reads TGTGCCAGCAGCTTGGGGGACCCGGGACTAGCGGATCTCCAAGAGACCCAGTACTTC.